Here is one TCR beta chain with its context. The data derive from a study of blood T cell repertoires in COVID-19. Study-level background: Samples came from the United States, Italy and Spain, spanning acute and convalescent COVID-19. From T cells, B-cell-depleted T cells, or PBMCs came the material, which was cDNA or gDNA.

Trimming pared 0 bases from V and 3 bases from J, leaving 6 bases between. This CDR3 is 13 amino acids long. The V gene's germline CDR1 is SGHNT and CDR2 YYREEE (reference sequence). This table comes from immunoSEQ multiplex PCR, and its TCRdb copy is limited to in-frame clones, with some not included. This sample has around 65,000 clones, with approximately 80% found just once. The V call is TRBV5-4, the J call TRBJ2-5; weak D call: TRBD1 (5 bases). The sample taken for sequencing was peripheral blood. The clonotype was recovered from a woman aged 80 or over with active or convalescent COVID-19. CDR3 DNA sequence: TGTGCCAGCAGCTTGGACAGGAAAGAGACCCAGTACTTC. Translation: CASSLDRKETQYF.